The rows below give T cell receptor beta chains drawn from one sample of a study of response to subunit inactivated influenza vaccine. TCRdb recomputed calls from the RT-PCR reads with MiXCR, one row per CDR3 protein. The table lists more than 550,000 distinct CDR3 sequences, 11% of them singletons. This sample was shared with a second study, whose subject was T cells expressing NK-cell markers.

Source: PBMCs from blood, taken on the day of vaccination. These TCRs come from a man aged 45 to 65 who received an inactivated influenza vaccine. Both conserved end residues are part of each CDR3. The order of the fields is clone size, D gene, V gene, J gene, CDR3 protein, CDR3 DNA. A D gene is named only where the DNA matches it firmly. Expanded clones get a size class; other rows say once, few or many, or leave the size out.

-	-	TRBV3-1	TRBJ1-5	CASSQEWGSQPQHF	TGTGCCAGCAGCCAAGAATGGGGGTCTCAGCCCCAGCATTTT
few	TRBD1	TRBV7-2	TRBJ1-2	CASSPGTDDNLYYGYTF	TGTGCCAGCAGCCCCGGGACAGACGATAACCTTTACTATGGCTACACCTTC
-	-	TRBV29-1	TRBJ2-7	CSVAPLTVYEQYF	TGCAGCGTCGCCCCCCTAACAGTTTACGAGCAGTACTTC
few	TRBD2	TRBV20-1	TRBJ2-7	CIAGASEQYF	TGCATAGCGGGAGCTAGCGAGCAGTACTTC
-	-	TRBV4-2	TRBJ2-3	CASSQGRGRHTDTQYF	TGTGCCAGCAGCCAAGGGAGGGGGCGCCACACAGATACGCAGTATTTT
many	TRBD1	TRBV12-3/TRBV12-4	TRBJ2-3	CASSFGTGVYTDTQYF	TGTGCCAGCAGTTTCGGGACAGGGGTATACACAGATACGCAGTATTTT
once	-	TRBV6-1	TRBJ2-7	CASSPLVTYEQYF	TGTGCCAGCAGCCCGTTGGTTACCTACGAGCAGTACTTC
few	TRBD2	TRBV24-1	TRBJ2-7	CATSTRLAGGSYEQYF	TGTGCCACCAGTACGAGACTAGCGGGGGGCTCCTACGAGCAGTACTTC
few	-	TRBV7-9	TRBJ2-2	CASSYRGANTGELFF	TGTGCCAGCAGCTACCGGGGGGCTAACACCGGGGAGCTGTTTTTT
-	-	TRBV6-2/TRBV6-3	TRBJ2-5	CASSLAAVPAAQYF	TGTGCCAGCAGCCTTGCTGCGGTCCCCGCGGCCCAGTACTTC
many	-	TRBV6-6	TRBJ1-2	CASSYRTSAGYTF	TGTGCCAGCAGTTACCGGACTTCGGCGGGCTACACCTTC
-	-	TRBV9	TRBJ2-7	CASSVWGGEQYF	TGTGCCAGCAGCGTTTGGGGCGGCGAGCAGTACTTC
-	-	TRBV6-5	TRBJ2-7	CASSFPNAPGEQYF	TGTGCCAGCAGTTTCCCAAACGCTCCAGGGGAGCAGTACTTC
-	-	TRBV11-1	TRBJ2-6	CASSPDGSGANVLTF	TGTGCCAGCAGCCCCGACGGCTCTGGGGCCAACGTCCTGACTTTC
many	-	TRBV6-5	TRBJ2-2	CASSYGIGRGTGTGELFF	TGTGCCAGCAGTTATGGTATCGGCCGCGGGACGGGCACCGGGGAGCTGTTTTTT
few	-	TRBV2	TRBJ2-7	CAGRQGRGSYEQYF	TGTGCCGGCCGGCAGGGGCGGGGCTCCTACGAGCAGTACTTC
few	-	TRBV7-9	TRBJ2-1	CASSPRDTVDEQFF	TGTGCCAGCTCCCCCCGGGACACAGTCGATGAGCAGTTCTTC
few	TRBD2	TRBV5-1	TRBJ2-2	CASSPRAGGPLSGELFF	TGCGCCAGCAGCCCACGAGCGGGGGGGCCATTGAGCGGGGAGCTGTTTTTT
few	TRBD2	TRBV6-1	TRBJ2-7	CATRMGAGLGYEQYF	TGTGCCACCAGAATGGGAGCGGGGCTGGGCTACGAGCAGTACTTC
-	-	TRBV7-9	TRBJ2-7	CASSLYKGSSYEQYF	TGTGCCAGCAGCTTATACAAAGGGAGCTCCTACGAGCAGTACTTC
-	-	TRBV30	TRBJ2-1	CAWSGNQMSSYNEQFF	TGTGCCTGGAGTGGTAACCAGATGAGCTCCTACAATGAGCAGTTCTTC
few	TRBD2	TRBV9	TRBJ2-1	CASTRAGTDYNEQFF	TGTGCCTCCACCCGAGCGGGAACCGATTACAATGAGCAGTTCTTC
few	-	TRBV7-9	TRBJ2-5	CASSLFDHSSSQETQYF	TGTGCCAGCAGCTTATTCGACCACTCAAGCTCCCAAGAGACCCAGTACTTC
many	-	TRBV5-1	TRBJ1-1	CASSLFGSPDVNTEAFF	TGCGCCAGCAGCTTGTTCGGGAGCCCAGATGTGAACACTGAAGCTTTCTTT
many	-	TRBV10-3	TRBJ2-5	CAISEWQMQETQYF	TGTGCCATCAGTGAGTGGCAGATGCAAGAGACCCAGTACTTC
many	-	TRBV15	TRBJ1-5	CATSLEWGGNQPQHF	TGTGCCACCAGCCTCGAATGGGGGGGAAATCAGCCCCAGCATTTT
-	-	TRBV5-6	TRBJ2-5	CASSFRDGQETQYF	TGTGCCAGCAGCTTCCGGGACGGCCAAGAGACCCAGTACTTC
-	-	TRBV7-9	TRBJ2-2	CASSLAETTRGELFF	TGTGCCAGCAGCTTAGCGGAGACCACGCGGGGGGAGCTGTTTTTT
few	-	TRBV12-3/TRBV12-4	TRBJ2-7	CASSYRELYEQYF	TGTGCCAGCAGTTACAGGGAGCTATACGAGCAGTACTTC
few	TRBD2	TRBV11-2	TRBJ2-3	CASSLGLVGTQYF	TGTGCCAGCAGCTTGGGACTAGTGGGTACGCAGTATTTT
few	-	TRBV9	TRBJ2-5	CASSVGTEETQYF	TGTGCCAGCAGCGTAGGGACCGAAGAGACCCAGTACTTC
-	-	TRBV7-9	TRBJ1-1	CASSLSIGGEEAFF	TGTGCCAGCAGCTTATCTATCGGGGGGGAAGAAGCTTTCTTT
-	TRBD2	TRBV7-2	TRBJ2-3	CASSPAGISTDTQYF	TGTGCCAGCAGCCCAGCGGGGATTAGCACAGATACGCAGTATTTT
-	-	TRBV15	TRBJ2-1	CATSRDRGYNEQFF	TGTGCCACCAGCAGAGATAGGGGGTACAATGAGCAGTTCTTC
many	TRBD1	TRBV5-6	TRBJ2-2	CASTTADRVATGELFF	TGTGCCAGCACCACCGCAGACAGGGTTGCCACCGGGGAGCTGTTTTTT
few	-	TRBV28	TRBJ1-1	CASSLGGVGNTEAFF	TGTGCCAGCAGTTTAGGGGGGGTAGGGAACACTGAAGCTTTCTTT